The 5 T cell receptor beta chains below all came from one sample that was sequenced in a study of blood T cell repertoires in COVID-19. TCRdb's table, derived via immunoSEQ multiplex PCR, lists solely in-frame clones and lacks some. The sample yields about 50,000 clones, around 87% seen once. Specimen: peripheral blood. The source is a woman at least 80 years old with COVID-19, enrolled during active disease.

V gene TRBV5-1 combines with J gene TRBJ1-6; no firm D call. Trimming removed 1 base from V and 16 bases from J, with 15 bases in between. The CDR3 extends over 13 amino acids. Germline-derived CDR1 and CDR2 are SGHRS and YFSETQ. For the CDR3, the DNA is TGCGCCAGCAGCTTGTACACCGGCGGTGGACTCCACTTT. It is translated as CASSLYTGGGLHF.

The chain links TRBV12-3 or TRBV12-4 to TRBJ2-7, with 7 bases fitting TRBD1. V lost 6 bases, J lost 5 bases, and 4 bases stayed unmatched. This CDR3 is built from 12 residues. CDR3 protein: CASSRGYDEQYF. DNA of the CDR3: TGTGCCAGCAGCAGGGGGTACGACGAGCAGTACTTC.

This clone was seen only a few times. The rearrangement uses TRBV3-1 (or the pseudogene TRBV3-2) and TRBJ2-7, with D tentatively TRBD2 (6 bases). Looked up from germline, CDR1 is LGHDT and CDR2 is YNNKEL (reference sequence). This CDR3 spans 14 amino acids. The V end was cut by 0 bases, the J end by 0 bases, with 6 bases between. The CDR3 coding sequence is TGTGCCAGCAGCCAAGAACTAGCCTCCTACGAGCAGTACTTC. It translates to CASSQELASYEQYF.

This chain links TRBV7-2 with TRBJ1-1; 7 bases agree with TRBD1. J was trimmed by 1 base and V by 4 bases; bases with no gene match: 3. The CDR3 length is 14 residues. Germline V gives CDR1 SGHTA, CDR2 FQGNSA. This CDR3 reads CASSSRDRNTEAFF. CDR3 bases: TGTGCCAGCAGCTCCCGGGACAGGAACACTGAAGCTTTCTTT.

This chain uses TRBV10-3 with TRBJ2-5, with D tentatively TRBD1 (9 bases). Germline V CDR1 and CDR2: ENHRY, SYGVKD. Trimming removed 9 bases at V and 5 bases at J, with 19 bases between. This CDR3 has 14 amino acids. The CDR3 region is CAIGYSGTGETQYF. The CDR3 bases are TGTGCCATTGGTTATAGCGGGACAGGGGAGACCCAGTACTTC.